The 30 T cell receptor beta chains given below trace back to one sample, sequenced in a study of blood T cell repertoires in COVID-19. TCRdb's table, derived via immunoSEQ multiplex PCR, lists solely in-frame clones and lacks some. The data hold some 190,000 clones, with 84% observed a single time. Material for sequencing was peripheral blood. Every receptor here comes from a woman in her 70s with active or convalescent COVID-19.

The rearrangement joins TRBV11-3 to TRBJ2-1; D not certain. Germline CDR1 and CDR2: SGHNT and YENEEA. V lost 0 bases and J 5 bases, leaving 8 bases between the germline ends. This CDR3 comprises 14 residues. CDR3 in DNA: TGTGCCAGCAGCTTAGATGGCCCAAACAATGAGCAGTTCTTC. As protein: CASSLDGPNNEQFF.

The J gene is TRBJ1-4, the V gene TRBV28; D call uncertain. This CDR3 is built from 16 residues. The V and J ends lost 1 base and 8 bases respectively, with 17 bases between them. The germline V gene has CDR1 MDHEN and CDR2 SYDVKM. CDR3 loop: CASSLSNPGRGEKLFF. The DNA for the CDR3 is TGTGCCAGCAGTTTATCTAATCCAGGCCGTGGAGAAAAACTGTTTTTT.

The gene calls are TRBV19 and TRBJ1-2; TRBD1 matches at 10 bases. Germline CDR1 is LNHDA and CDR2 is SQIVND (reference sequence). The CDR3 totals 16 residues. V trimming: 5 bases; J trimming: 8 bases; junction bases outside the gene matches: 14. The CDR3 here is CASSPRGLRQGAGYTF. The CDR3 DNA is TGTGCCAGTAGTCCCCGAGGGCTTCGACAGGGGGCAGGCTACACCTTC.

The V call is TRBV6-5, the J call TRBJ2-3; 8 bases are shared with TRBD2. Germline V gene data show CDR1 as MNHEY and CDR2 as SVGAGI. There are 15 residues in the CDR3. V trimming: 4 bases; J trimming: 2 bases; junction bases outside the gene matches: 5. This chain's CDR3 is CASSSSGSDTDTQYF. The CDR3 DNA sequence: TGTGCCAGCAGTTCGAGCGGGAGTGACACAGATACGCAGTATTTT.

The chain employs TRBV7-3 and TRBJ1-2; 11 positions agree with TRBD1. The J segment lost 4 bases and the V segment lost 3 bases, leaving 16 bases of the junction unmatched. The CDR3 has 19 residues. In germline, CDR1 is SGHTA, CDR2 FQGTGA. The CDR3 protein is CASSLQAGTGGAGGYGYTF. In DNA form, the CDR3 reads TGTGCCAGCAGCTTGCAGGCCGGGACAGGGGGAGCGGGGGGCTATGGCTACACCTTC.

The V and J genes are TRBV19 and TRBJ1-6, with D tentatively TRBD1 (5 bases). The germline CDR1 and CDR2 sequences are LNHDA and SQIVND (reference sequence). Trimming took off 3 bases at V and 10 bases at J, with 16 bases between the two ends. The CDR3 is made up of 15 amino acids. The CDR3 region is CASSMGGTRRSPLHF. The CDR3 DNA reads TGTGCCAGTAGTATGGGGGGGACGCGACGGTCACCCCTCCACTTT.

The V and J genes are TRBV27 and TRBJ2-5; D gene ambiguous. In germline, CDR1 is MNHEY, CDR2 SMNVEV (reference sequence). This CDR3 comprises 19 residues. V gave up 4 bases and J gave up 2 bases, with 26 bases separating them. The DNA for the CDR3 is TGTGCCAGCAGTTCCTCAACCCTTGCGAGCGAACGATCTCAAGAGACCCAGTACTTC. It specifies CASSSSTLASERSQETQYF.

The chain employs TRBV7-2 and TRBJ2-1; 10 bases align to TRBD2. Germline assignment: CDR1 SGHTA and CDR2 FQGNSA. Germline trimming cut 2 bases from V and 4 bases from J; bases unmatched to any gene: 8. The CDR3 is made up of 17 amino acids. In nucleotides, the CDR3 is TGTGCCAGCAGCTTACGGCTAGCGGGAGTCTCATACAATGAGCAGTTCTTC. Translating it yields CASSLRLAGVSYNEQFF.

The rearrangement joins TRBV19 to TRBJ1-1; the D is unclear. Trimming took off 1 base at V and 5 bases at J, with 8 bases between the two ends. Germline CDR1 is LNHDA and CDR2 is SQIVND (reference sequence). The CDR3 is made up of 13 amino acids. The CDR3, as DNA: TGTGCCAGTAGTATAGCTGAGAGGACTGAAGCTTTCTTT. Translation gives CASSIAERTEAFF.

The V gene is TRBV28, the J gene TRBJ1-2, with D possibly matching TRBD1 (5 bases). CDR3 length: 14 amino acids. Trimming removed 6 bases from V and 5 bases from J, with 16 bases in between. Per the germline V gene, CDR1 is MDHEN and CDR2 is SYDVKM. The CDR3 nucleotides read TGTGCCAGCAGGGTCCGGGGGACCAGGTATGGCTACACCTTC. This sequence encodes CASRVRGTRYGYTF.

The chain couples TRBV6-5 to TRBJ1-2; D possibly corresponds to TRBD1 (6 bases). In germline, CDR1 is MNHEY, CDR2 SVGAGI. Trimming took off 0 bases at V and 7 bases at J, with 15 bases between the two ends. The CDR3 totals 15 residues. The CDR3 nucleotides are TGTGCCAGCAGTTACTCGGGAGGGGGTCTGGGTGGCTACACCTTC. Translated: CASSYSGGGLGGYTF.

The chain links TRBV4-2 to TRBJ2-1; D may be TRBD2 (6 bases). V was clipped by 0 bases and J by 3 bases, with 9 bases between them. Germline-derived CDR1 and CDR2 are LGHNA and YNFKEQ. The CDR3 length is 15 residues. The CDR3 region is CASSQEPGSYNEQFF. The CDR3 DNA reads as TGTGCCAGCAGCCAAGAGCCCGGGAGCTACAATGAGCAGTTCTTC.

The rearrangement uses TRBV7-9 and TRBJ2-3, with no clear D. This CDR3 comprises 12 residues. Trimming left V 2 bases short and J 6 bases short, with 6 bases between. Germline CDR1 and CDR2: SEHNR and FQNEAQ (reference sequence). The CDR3 DNA follows: TGTGCCAGCAGCTTAAGCGCCGATACGCAGTATTTT. Encoded protein: CASSLSADTQYF.

This clone was observed a single time. The chain is built from TRBV28 and TRBJ2-5; D is perhaps TRBD2 (7 bases). CDR3 length: 16 residues. CDR1 and CDR2 from the germline V gene are MDHEN and SYDVKM. Trimming took 8 bases from V and 2 from J, leaving 21 bases between them. CDR3 DNA: TGTGCCAGCCTTCCCCCTGGGGGGGGGCATCAAGAGACCCAGTACTTC. Translation: CASLPPGGGHQETQYF.

The chain carries TRBV3-1 (or the pseudogene TRBV3-2) and TRBJ1-2, with TRBD1 identical over 8 bases. V shed 4 bases, J shed 6 bases, and the junction held 4 bases outside the gene matches. Germline loops: CDR1 LGHDT, CDR2 YNNKEL (reference sequence). The length of the CDR3 is 13 residues. The CDR3 region is CASSLDREHGYTF. The DNA of the CDR3 is TGTGCCAGCAGCCTGGACAGGGAACATGGCTACACCTTC.

The V call is TRBV29-1, the J call TRBJ1-2, with D hard to call. The V gene lost 6 bases and the J gene lost 4 bases, with 12 bases spanning the gap. The CDR3 is 12 amino acids. Germline V gives CDR1 SQVTM, CDR2 ANQGSEA. DNA for the CDR3: TGCAGCGTGTTCAGGAGGTCCTATGGCTACACCTTC. It is translated as CSVFRRSYGYTF.

The V and J genes are TRBV5-4 and TRBJ1-2; 8 positions agree with TRBD1. Per the germline V gene, CDR1 is SGHNT and CDR2 is YYREEE (reference sequence). J gave up 0 bases and V 2 bases, and 0 bases lay outside the gene matches. The CDR3 consists of 14 residues. CDR3: CASSLQGANYGYTF. The CDR3 DNA is TGTGCCAGCAGCTTACAGGGGGCTAACTATGGCTACACCTTC.

The DNA for the CDR3 is TGCGCCAGCAGCTTTTACGGGACATCGGAAGAGCAGTACTTC. Translating it yields CASSFYGTSEEQYF. This chain connects TRBV5-1 to TRBJ2-7; a possible D gene is TRBD1 (6 bases). This CDR3 is built from 14 residues. CDR1 is SGHRS and CDR2 is YFSETQ in the germline V gene. The ends were cut back, 2 bases at V and 7 bases at J, with 16 bases in the middle.

The V gene is TRBV15, the J gene TRBJ1-5; D ambiguous. V lost 0 bases, J lost 4 bases, and 16 bases lay in between. Germline values: CDR1 LNHNV, CDR2 YYDKDF (reference sequence). The CDR3 is 17 residues long. The CDR3 nucleotides are TGTGCCACCAGCAGAGAACGAACCGGGATGATGAATCAGCCCCAGCATTTT. Translating it yields CATSRERTGMMNQPQHF.

The chain couples TRBV4-1 to TRBJ1-4; D call uncertain. V was trimmed by 5 bases and J by 8 bases, leaving 18 bases between them. CDR1 is MGHRA and CDR2 is YSYEKL in the germline V gene. The CDR3 is 15 residues long. CDR3 in amino acids: CASSKTGVPIEKLFF. For the CDR3, the DNA is TGCGCCAGCAGCAAGACCGGGGTACCGATCGAAAAACTGTTTTTT.

This clone was counted between two and nine times. J is TRBJ1-6 and V is TRBV2; TRBD1 might be the D (6 bases). The CDR3 has 16 residues. The germline gives CDR1 SNHLY, CDR2 FYNNEI. V lost 3 bases and J lost 3, with 12 bases in between. CDR3 region: CASSDSGALYNSPLHF. The CDR3 bases are TGTGCCAGCAGTGATTCAGGGGCCCTCTATAATTCACCCCTCCACTTT.

In DNA form, the CDR3 reads TGTGCCAGCAGTGATCTTGGACTAGCGGGAGGAGTGACAGATACGCAGTATTTT. It specifies CASSDLGLAGGVTDTQYF. The genes are TRBV6-4 and TRBJ2-3, with 14 bases matching TRBD2. The CDR3 length is 18 residues. The germline V gene has CDR1 MRHNA and CDR2 SNTAGT. Germline trimming cut 3 bases from V and 3 bases from J; bases unmatched to any gene: 8.

The chain couples TRBV11-2 to TRBJ2-7, with 8 positions matching TRBD1. The trim removed 5 bases at V and 6 bases at J, leaving 15 bases unmatched. This CDR3 comprises 16 residues. Looked up from germline, CDR1 is SGHAT and CDR2 is FQNNGV. The CDR3 DNA follows: TGTGCCAGCAGCAACGCAGGGGGCAATAGTTGGCGCGAGCAGTACTTC. It translates to CASSNAGGNSWREQYF. The full variable domain, its missing parts supplied by reference TRBV11-2 and TRBJ2-7, is EAGVAQSPRYKIIEKRQSVAFWCNPISGHATLYWYQQILGQGPKLLIQFQNNGVVDDSQLPKDRFSAERLKGVDSTLKIQPAKLEDSAVYLCASSNAGGNSWREQYFGPGTRLTVT.

A few counts support this clone. The chain combines TRBV11-2 with TRBJ2-7; D may be TRBD2 (6 bases). Germline lookup yields CDR1 SGHAT and CDR2 FQNNGV. This CDR3 comprises 16 residues. Trimming took off 4 bases at V and 5 bases at J, with 21 bases between the two ends. CDR3 nucleotides: TGTGCCAGCAGCTCTACTCGCGGGACCTTGCCCCACGAGCAGTACTTC. This gives the protein CASSSTRGTLPHEQYF. Using reference TRBV11-2 and TRBJ2-7 for the parts outside the CDR3, the full variable domain is EAGVAQSPRYKIIEKRQSVAFWCNPISGHATLYWYQQILGQGPKLLIQFQNNGVVDDSQLPKDRFSAERLKGVDSTLKIQPAKLEDSAVYLCASSSTRGTLPHEQYFGPGTRLTVT.

V gene TRBV20-1 combines with J gene TRBJ2-7; D perhaps matches TRBD2 (7 bases). The CDR3 loop spans 11 amino acids. Trimming left V 5 bases short and J 6 bases short, with 11 bases between. Germline V gene data show CDR1 as DFQATT and CDR2 as SNEGSKA (reference sequence). This CDR3 is CSAGRGGEQYF. The CDR3 bases are TGCAGTGCTGGGAGGGGGGGCGAGCAGTACTTC.

The table lists this clone with a few counts. In DNA form, the CDR3 reads TGTGCCAGCAGCTTAGCTTCGACTAGCGGTTACGAGCAGTACTTC. It translates to CASSLASTSGYEQYF. The chain links TRBV7-9 to TRBJ2-7; TRBD2 matches 9 bases. Losses at the gene ends were 0 bases for V and 4 bases for J; bases not matched to a gene: 4. The germline V gene encodes CDR1 SEHNR and CDR2 FQNEAQ (reference sequence). This CDR3 is 15 amino acids long.

CDR3 region: CASSLTSSGTDNSPLHF. The CDR3 region has the DNA TGCGCCAGCAGCTTGACCTCTTCCGGGACAGATAATTCACCCCTCCACTTT. This chain connects TRBV5-1 to TRBJ1-6, with 7 bases matching TRBD1. Germline trimming cut 1 base from V and 5 bases from J; bases unmatched to any gene: 9. This CDR3 has 17 amino acids. Looked up from germline, CDR1 is SGHRS and CDR2 is YFSETQ.

The V call is TRBV7-8, the J call TRBJ2-6, with TRBD1 matching over 10 bases. The CDR3 has 16 residues. Germline V gene lookup returns CDR1 SGHVS and CDR2 FQNEAQ. Losses at the gene ends were 6 bases for V and 2 bases for J; bases not matched to a gene: 4. CDR3 loop: CASRETGGAGANVLTF. For the CDR3, the DNA is TGTGCCAGCAGGGAGACAGGGGGCGCTGGGGCCAACGTCCTGACTTTC.

The chain links TRBV11-2 to TRBJ2-7; 8 bases line up with TRBD2. V gave up 6 bases and J gave up 5 bases; unmatched junction bases: 12. The CDR3 spans 15 residues. Germline assignment: CDR1 SGHAT and CDR2 FQNNGV. In DNA form, the CDR3 reads TGTGCCAGCAGTCCATCGCGGGGGGCAGCCCACGAGCAGTACTTC. Amino acids: CASSPSRGAAHEQYF.

V usage is TRBV9 and J usage is TRBJ2-7; TRBD2 matches 8 bases. The CDR3 totals 15 residues. With V trimmed by 0 bases and J by 8 bases, 10 bases remained unmatched. In germline, CDR1 is SGDLS, CDR2 YYNGEE. The CDR3 region is CASSVDGLAATQQYF. The CDR3 DNA is TGTGCCAGCAGCGTAGATGGACTAGCAGCGACTCAGCAGTACTTC.